This T cell receptor (beta chain) appears in the sequencing data of a study of OX40 agonist ivuxolimab in advanced cancers. Study summary: A history of anti-PD-1, anti-PD-L1 or anti-CTLA-4 therapy was acceptable, and around 36% had some.

The CDR3 contains 14 residues. In germline, CDR1 is SNHLY, CDR2 FYNNEI. V lost 6 bases and J lost 4, with 13 bases in between. Sequencing was performed with immunoSEQ multiplex PCR; in TCRdb, only in-frame clones are kept and a portion is missing. The sample comprises around 75,000 clones, about nine tenths of which are singletons, and 2% to 3% rests with the top ten. J is TRBJ2-1 and V is TRBV2; D not resolved. The sequence came from an adult with an advanced solid tumor such as melanoma, head and neck, liver or kidney cancer. Here the sequenced sample was CD4+ or CD8+ T cells sorted from blood, taken in a trial of the OX40 agonist ivuxolimab. For the CDR3, the DNA is TGTGCCAGCAGAGCTTTAGTAACTTACAATGAGCAGTTCTTC. It codes for CASRALVTYNEQFF.